These 30 T cell receptor beta chains originate from one sample sequenced in a study of shared clonotypes between healthy human individuals. Only in-frame clones appear in the TCRdb table, and some are missing; sequencing was by immunoSEQ multiplex PCR. The table shows about 490,000 clones, with 70% to 80% occurring only once. Input material: PBMCs. Every receptor here comes from a woman in her forties in good health. Some clones in this sample may be carry-over from other donors' samples.

The rearrangement links TRBV18 to TRBJ2-1, with D perhaps matching TRBD1 (5 bases). CDR1 KGHSH and CDR2 LQKENI come from the germline V gene. The CDR3 totals 15 residues. V shed 5 bases and J shed 6 bases, with 17 bases lying between them. The CDR3 DNA follows: TGTGCCAGCTCAATAGCCCAGGGCCAGGGCAATGAGCAGTTCTTC. Protein product: CASSIAQGQGNEQFF.

The rearrangement uses TRBV7-9 and TRBJ1-1, with 10 bases fitting TRBD1. This CDR3 has 14 residues. J was trimmed by 4 bases and V by 4 bases; bases with no gene match: 3. Germline values: CDR1 SEHNR, CDR2 FQNEAQ (reference sequence). The CDR3 bases are TGTGCCAGCAGCTCCGGGACAGGGGTCACTGAAGCTTTCTTT. Protein: CASSSGTGVTEAFF.

CDR3 sequence (DNA): TGCAGCGTTGACAGGGGGCATAACTATGGCTACACCTTC. Protein: CSVDRGHNYGYTF. This rearrangement joins TRBV29-1 to TRBJ1-2; 8 nucleotides align to TRBD1. This CDR3 contains 13 residues. Germline assignment: CDR1 SQVTM and CDR2 ANQGSEA. V gave up 3 bases and J gave up 1 base; unmatched junction bases: 1.

Turning to this clone: Within the sample, other DNA sequences also encode this same CDR3. V is TRBV11-2 and J is TRBJ2-3; D is unclear. The germline V gene has CDR1 SGHAT and CDR2 FQNNGV. The CDR3 is 12 amino acids. The V end was cut by 1 base, the J end by 6 bases, with 5 bases between. DNA for the CDR3: TGTGCCAGCAGCTTAGGTACTGATACGCAGTATTTT. It specifies CASSLGTDTQYF.

The rearrangement joins TRBV7-9 to TRBJ2-1; D gene ambiguous. The germline V gene has CDR1 SEHNR and CDR2 FQNEAQ (reference sequence). The CDR3 spans 16 residues. The ends were cut back, 3 bases at V and 0 bases at J, with 12 bases in the middle. The CDR3 DNA follows: TGTGCCAGCAGCTTCCCCCTCTCTAGCTCCTACAATGAGCAGTTCTTC. Its translation is CASSFPLSSSYNEQFF.

The chain combines TRBV6-5 with TRBJ2-7, with 11 bases fitting TRBD2. The CDR3 is 14 residues long. CDR1 is MNHEY and CDR2 is SVGAGI in the germline V gene. Trimming removed 8 bases from V and 3 bases from J; junction bases left unmatched: 6. CDR3 in amino acids: CASRGTSGIYEQYF. CDR3 bases: TGTGCCAGCCGAGGGACTAGCGGAATCTACGAGCAGTACTTC.

Turning to this clone: The sample holds other DNA sequences that translate to the same CDR3. The chain recombines TRBV10-3 with TRBJ1-5; no clear D. There are 14 residues in the CDR3. From germline, CDR1 is ENHRY and CDR2 SYGVKD. Trimming cost V 4 bases and J 2 bases, with 9 bases left between them. CDR3 sequence: CAISGDRGNQPQHF. The CDR3 DNA reads TGTGCCATCAGTGGTGACCGGGGCAATCAGCCCCAGCATTTT.

The J gene is TRBJ2-7, the V gene TRBV5-1; D remains unclear. Germline loops: CDR1 SGHRS, CDR2 YFSETQ. This CDR3 has 12 residues. V gave up 1 base and J gave up 3 bases, with 5 bases separating them. Here the CDR3 reads CASSLYGYEQYF. The CDR3 coding sequence is TGCGCCAGCAGCTTGTATGGCTACGAGCAGTACTTC.

The chain links TRBV29-1 to TRBJ2-6; D remains ambiguous. V lost 6 bases to trimming and J lost 4 bases, with 10 bases between them. The CDR3 is made up of 13 amino acids. Germline loops: CDR1 SQVTM, CDR2 ANQGSEA. The CDR3 loop reads CSVLVSGANVLTF. DNA of the CDR3: TGCAGCGTCTTAGTGTCCGGGGCCAACGTCCTGACTTTC. Supplemented by reference TRBV29-1 and TRBJ2-6, the full variable domain reads SAVISQKPSRDICQRGTSLTIQCQVDSQVTMMFWYRQQPGQSLTLIATANQGSEATYESGFVIDKFPISRPNLTFSTLTVSNMSPEDSSIYLCSVLVSGANVLTFGAGSRLTVL.

As to this clone: At the DNA level, this CDR3 is encoded by other sequences in the same sample as well. This chain joins TRBV18 and TRBJ2-7; D uncertain. Deletions cut 3 bases from V and 2 bases from J, with 5 bases between. CDR3 size: 12 residues. The germline CDR1 and CDR2 sequences are KGHSH and LQKENI. The CDR3 DNA is TGTGCCAGCTCACCGAATGCCTACGAGCAGTACTTC. It encodes CASSPNAYEQYF.

Worth noting for this clone: A much larger clone sits a single nucleotide away, making a read error possible. The chain joins TRBV10-2 to TRBJ2-1; 11 bases align to TRBD2. The V gene's germline CDR1 is WSHSY and CDR2 SAAADI. CDR3 size: 19 residues. The DNA of the CDR3 is TGCACCAGCAGCGCCGGGACAGGGTTGGCTAGCGGGAGGTTCAATGAGCAGTTCTTC. It translates to CTSSAGTGLASGRFNEQFF.

The V gene is TRBV10-3, the J gene TRBJ1-1; a possible D gene is TRBD1 (5 bases). The germline V gene has CDR1 ENHRY and CDR2 SYGVKD. There are 12 residues in the CDR3. V was clipped by 4 bases and J by 5 bases, with 8 bases between them. The CDR3 protein is CAISAGATEAFF. DNA of the CDR3: TGTGCCATCAGTGCCGGGGCTACTGAAGCTTTCTTT.

The rearrangement links TRBV15 to TRBJ2-7; 11 nucleotides agree with TRBD1. CDR3 length equals 16 residues. The trim removed 3 bases at V and 1 base at J, leaving 5 bases unmatched. Germline lookup yields CDR1 LNHNV and CDR2 YYDKDF (reference sequence). The CDR3 here is CATSRLGTGGSYEQYF. The DNA for the CDR3 is TGTGCCACCAGCAGGCTTGGGACAGGGGGTTCCTACGAGCAGTACTTC.

The chain employs TRBV14 and TRBJ2-2; no reliable D call. The CDR3 totals 15 residues. Germline lookup yields CDR1 SGHDN and CDR2 FVKESK. The germline V and J ends were trimmed by 4 bases and 2 bases, with 11 bases remaining between them. CDR3 DNA sequence: TGTGCCAGCAGCCTCTCGACGGCAAACACCGGGGAGCTGTTTTTT. Translation: CASSLSTANTGELFF.

The rearrangement joins TRBV27 to TRBJ2-2, with a possible D match to TRBD2 (6 bases). The CDR3 covers 14 residues. Germline lookup yields CDR1 MNHEY and CDR2 SMNVEV (reference sequence). The germline V and J ends were trimmed by 7 bases and 2 bases, with 11 bases remaining between them. CDR3 residues: CASNRRGNTGELFF. The CDR3 nucleotides are TGTGCCAGCAATAGGCGGGGTAACACCGGGGAGCTGTTTTTT.

V usage is TRBV6-6 and J usage is TRBJ2-7, with D tentatively TRBD1 (6 bases). The V end lost 6 bases, the J end lost 5 bases, and 14 bases lay between the germline ends. Germline values: CDR1 MNHNY, CDR2 SVGAGI (reference sequence). The length of the CDR3 is 13 residues. Here the CDR3 reads CASRRGIADEQYF. The DNA of the CDR3 is TGTGCCAGCAGGAGGGGGATCGCCGACGAGCAGTACTTC.

This clone was counted only a few times. The chain recombines TRBV9 with TRBJ2-5, with a tentative D call TRBD1 (5 bases). V lost 0 bases and J lost 5, with 14 bases in between. The germline V gene has CDR1 SGDLS and CDR2 YYNGEE. The CDR3 extends over 15 amino acids. The CDR3 spells CASSVDPESGETQYF. Here the CDR3 DNA reads TGTGCCAGCAGCGTAGACCCGGAATCAGGGGAGACCCAGTACTTC.

The chain employs TRBV19 and TRBJ2-3, with D perhaps matching TRBD1 or TRBD2 (6 bases each). The CDR3 length is 18 residues. CDR1 LNHDA and CDR2 SQIVND come from the germline V gene (reference sequence). Trimming cost V 3 bases and J 5 bases, with 24 bases left between them. The CDR3 loop is CASSMGPTRGGLGDTQYF. The CDR3 region has the DNA TGTGCCAGTAGTATGGGCCCCACGAGAGGGGGGCTTGGAGATACGCAGTATTTT.

This clone occurred once. Given a far larger clone just one base away, this is likely a sequencing read error. The sample holds other DNA sequences that translate to the same CDR3. V gene TRBV7-9 combines with J gene TRBJ2-2; D gene ambiguous. Germline V gene data show CDR1 as SEHNR and CDR2 as FQNEAQ (reference sequence). The CDR3 is 15 residues long. The germline V and J ends were trimmed by 9 bases and 6 bases, with 20 bases remaining between them. CDR3 sequence (DNA): TGTGCCAGACTTCGTCCTCCTGTTCGCGCCGGGGAGCTGTTTTTT. The encoded protein is CARLRPPVRAGELFF.

The rearrangement uses TRBV4-1 and TRBJ1-5, with D possibly matching TRBD1 (6 bases). The CDR3 runs 15 residues. CDR1 and CDR2 (germline): MGHRA, YSYEKL. Deletions cut 0 bases from V and 6 bases from J, with 12 bases between. The CDR3 DNA is TGCGCCAGCAGCCAAGATCAGGGGAGGGTTCAGCCCCAGCATTTT. Its protein is CASSQDQGRVQPQHF.

A remark on this clone: No conserved phenylalanine or tryptophan is present at the end of the CDR3, so a read error is the likely explanation. The chain couples TRBV30 to TRBJ1-5, with a tentative D call TRBD1 (6 bases). The CDR3 length is 14 residues. Germline lookup yields CDR1 GTSNPN and CDR2 SVGIG (reference sequence). Here the CDR3 reads CAWSQGSGGQPQHL. For the CDR3, the DNA is TGCGCCTGGAGTCAGGGGAGTGGTGGTCAGCCCCAGCATCTT.

This clone has a handful of counts. The rearrangement links TRBV7-9 to TRBJ2-2; 9 bases fit TRBD2. Per the germline V gene, CDR1 is SEHNR and CDR2 is FQNEAQ (reference sequence). Trimming took 6 bases from V and 1 from J; bases not matched to a gene: 3. The CDR3 length is 15 residues. The CDR3 nucleotides read TGTGCCAGCAGGGCGACTAGCGGGAACACCGGGGAGCTGTTTTTT. It codes for CASRATSGNTGELFF.

The chain recombines TRBV7-3 with TRBJ2-6; D call uncertain. Germline assignment: CDR1 SGHTA and CDR2 FQGTGA. The CDR3 loop spans 12 amino acids. V lost 8 bases, J lost 4 bases, and 6 bases lay in between. In DNA form, the CDR3 reads TGTGCCAGCGGGGAAGGGGCCAACGTCCTGACTTTC. Its protein product is CASGEGANVLTF.

To note about this clone: An end of the junction differs from the germline gene, which may be a read error. This rearrangement joins TRBV9 to TRBJ2-2; maybe TRBD2 (6 bases). The CDR3 loop spans 15 amino acids. Germline V lookup: CDR1 SGDLS, CDR2 YYNGEE. Here the CDR3 reads CASSVGGRGTGELSF. CDR3 sequence (DNA): TGTGCCAGCAGCGTCGGAGGGAGAGGCACCGGGGAGCTGTCTTTT.

A single count supports this clone. The genes are TRBV30 and TRBJ2-7, with 11 bases identical to TRBD1. J lost 1 base, V lost 0 bases, and 5 bases had no gene match. There are 16 residues in the CDR3. Germline CDR1 reads GTSNPN; CDR2 reads SVGIG (reference sequence). CDR3: CAWSVFRDRGSYEQYF. CDR3 DNA: TGTGCCTGGAGTGTTTTCCGGGACAGGGGGTCCTACGAGCAGTACTTC.

The chain employs TRBV30 and TRBJ1-2, with a possible D match to TRBD1 (6 bases). V lost 2 bases, J lost 4 bases, and 11 bases lay in between. This CDR3 has 13 residues. Germline CDR1 is GTSNPN and CDR2 is SVGIG (reference sequence). The chain's CDR3 is CAWSKDRLYGYTF. The CDR3 coding sequence is TGTGCCTGGAGTAAAGACAGGCTCTATGGCTACACCTTC.

The V gene is TRBV4-2, the J gene TRBJ2-5; D may be TRBD2 (5 bases). The V gene lost 1 base and the J gene lost 5 bases, with 17 bases spanning the gap. The CDR3 has 16 amino acids. CDR1 is LGHNA, CDR2 YNFKEQ, per germline. Written as DNA, the CDR3 is TGTGCCAGCAGCCAAGCAGGACCACTAGACTCGGAGACCCAGTACTTC. Translated: CASSQAGPLDSETQYF.

In DNA form, the CDR3 reads TGTGCCAGCTACAGGGGAGGCAATCAGCCCCAGCATTTT. Its protein is CASYRGGNQPQHF. The rearrangement links TRBV19 to TRBJ1-5; 7 bases match TRBD1. Germline assignment: CDR1 LNHDA and CDR2 SQIVND (reference sequence). The V and J ends lost 9 bases and 2 bases, in that order; junction bases with no gene match: 4. The CDR3 length is 13 residues.

This sequence joins TRBV18 and TRBJ2-1; 8 nucleotides match TRBD1. V was pared by 3 bases and J by 3 bases, with 1 base of the junction left unmatched. Germline values: CDR1 KGHSH, CDR2 LQKENI. The CDR3 is 14 residues long. DNA of the CDR3: TGTGCCAGCTCACCCGGACAGGGCTACAATGAGCAGTTCTTC. It codes for CASSPGQGYNEQFF. Filled out from reference TRBV18 and TRBJ2-1, the complete variable domain reads NAGVMQNPRHLVRRRGQEARLRCSPMKGHSHVYWYRQLPEEGLKFMVYLQKENIIDESGMPKERFSAEFPKEGPSILRIQQVVRGDSAAYFCASSPGQGYNEQFFGPGTRLTVL.

This sequence joins TRBV2 and TRBJ2-5; 13 bases fit TRBD2. After removal of 7 bases from V and 1 base from J, the junction contained 9 bases not matched to a gene. The germline V gene encodes CDR1 SNHLY and CDR2 FYNNEI. The CDR3 is 17 residues long. CDR3 residues: CASTKGLAGNSQETQYF. CDR3 nucleotide sequence: TGTGCCAGCACCAAGGGACTAGCGGGAAACTCCCAAGAGACCCAGTACTTC.